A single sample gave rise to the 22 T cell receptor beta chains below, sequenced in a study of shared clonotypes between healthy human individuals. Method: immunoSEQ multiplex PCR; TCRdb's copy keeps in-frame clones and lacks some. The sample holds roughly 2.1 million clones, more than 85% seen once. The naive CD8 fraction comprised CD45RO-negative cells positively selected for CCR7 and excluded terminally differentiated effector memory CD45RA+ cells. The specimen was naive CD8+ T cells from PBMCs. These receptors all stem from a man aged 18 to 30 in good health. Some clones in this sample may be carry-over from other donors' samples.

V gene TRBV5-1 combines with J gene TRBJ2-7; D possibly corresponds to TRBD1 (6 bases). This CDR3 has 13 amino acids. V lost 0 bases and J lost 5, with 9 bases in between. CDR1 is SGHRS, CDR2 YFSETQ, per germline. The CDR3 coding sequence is TGCGCCAGCAGCTTGGCCCAGGGGAACGAGCAGTACTTC. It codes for CASSLAQGNEQYF.

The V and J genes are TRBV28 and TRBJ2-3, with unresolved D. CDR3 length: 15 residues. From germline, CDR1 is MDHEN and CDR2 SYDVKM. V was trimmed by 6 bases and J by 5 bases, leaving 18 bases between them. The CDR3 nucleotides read TGTGCCAGCAGATCAGACGGTCTAGTAAGAGATACGCAGTATTTT. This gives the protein CASRSDGLVRDTQYF.

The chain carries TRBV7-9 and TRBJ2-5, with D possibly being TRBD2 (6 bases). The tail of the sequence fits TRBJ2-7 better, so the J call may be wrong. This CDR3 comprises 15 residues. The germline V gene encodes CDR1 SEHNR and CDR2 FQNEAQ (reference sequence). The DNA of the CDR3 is TGTGCCAGCAGCTTAGGCGGGGTCAGGGAGCACGAGCAGTACTTC. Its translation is CASSLGGVREHEQYF.

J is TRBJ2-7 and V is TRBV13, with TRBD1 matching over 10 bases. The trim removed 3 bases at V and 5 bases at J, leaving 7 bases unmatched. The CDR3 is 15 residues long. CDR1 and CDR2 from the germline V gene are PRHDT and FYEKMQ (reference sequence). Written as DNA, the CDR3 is TGTGCCAGCAGCTTTAAGACAGGGGGCATGGACGAGCAGTACTTC. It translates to CASSFKTGGMDEQYF.

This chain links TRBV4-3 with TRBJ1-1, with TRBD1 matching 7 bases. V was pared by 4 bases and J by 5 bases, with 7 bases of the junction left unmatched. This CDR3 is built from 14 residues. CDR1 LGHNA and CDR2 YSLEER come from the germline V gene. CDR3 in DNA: TGCGCCAGCAGCCCCACAGGGGTAGGGACTGAAGCTTTCTTT. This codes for CASSPTGVGTEAFF.

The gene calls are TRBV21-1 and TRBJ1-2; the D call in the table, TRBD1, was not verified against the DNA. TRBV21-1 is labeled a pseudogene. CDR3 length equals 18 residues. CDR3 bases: TGTGCCAGCAGCAAAGTCCAGACTGGGCAGGGGGCATGGGGTGGCTACACCTTC. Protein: CASSKVQTGQGAWGGYTF.

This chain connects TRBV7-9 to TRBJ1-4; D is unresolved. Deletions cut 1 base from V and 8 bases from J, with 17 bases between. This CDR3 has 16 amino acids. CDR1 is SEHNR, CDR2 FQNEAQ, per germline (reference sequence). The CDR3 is CASSLGEYSWSEKLFF. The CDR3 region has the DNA TGTGCCAGCAGCTTAGGCGAGTACTCCTGGAGCGAAAAACTGTTTTTT.

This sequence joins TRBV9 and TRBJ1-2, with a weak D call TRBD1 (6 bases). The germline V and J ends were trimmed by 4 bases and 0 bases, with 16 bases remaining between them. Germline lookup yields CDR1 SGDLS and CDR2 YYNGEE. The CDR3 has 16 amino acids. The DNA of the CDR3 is TGTGCCAGCAGCCACTCCCAAACAGGGACTAACTATGGCTACACCTTC. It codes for CASSHSQTGTNYGYTF.

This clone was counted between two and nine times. The CDR3 reads CASSSLRMNTEAFF. Here the CDR3 DNA reads TGTGCCAGCAGTTCCCTACGGATGAACACTGAAGCTTTCTTT. The rearrangement uses TRBV28 and TRBJ1-1, with no clear D. The V end lost 4 bases, the J end lost 0 bases, and 9 bases lay between the germline ends. The CDR3 has 14 residues. Germline lookup yields CDR1 MDHEN and CDR2 SYDVKM.

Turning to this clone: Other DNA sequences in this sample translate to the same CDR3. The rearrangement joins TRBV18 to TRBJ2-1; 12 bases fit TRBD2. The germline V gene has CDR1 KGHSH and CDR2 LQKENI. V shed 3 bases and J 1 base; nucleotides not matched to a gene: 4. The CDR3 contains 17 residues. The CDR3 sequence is CASSPPGLAGSYNEQFF. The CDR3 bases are TGTGCCAGCTCACCCCCAGGACTAGCGGGATCCTACAATGAGCAGTTCTTC.

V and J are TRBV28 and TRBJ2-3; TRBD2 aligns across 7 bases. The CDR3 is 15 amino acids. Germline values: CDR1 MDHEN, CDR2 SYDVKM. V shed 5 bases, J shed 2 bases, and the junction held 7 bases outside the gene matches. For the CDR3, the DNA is TGTGCCAGCAGTACCAGAGCGGGATACACAGATACGCAGTATTTT. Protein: CASSTRAGYTDTQYF. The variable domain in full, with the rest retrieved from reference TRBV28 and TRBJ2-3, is DVKVTQSSRYLVKRTGEKVFLECVQDMDHENMFWYRQDPGLGLRLIYFSYDVKMKEKGDIPEGYSVSREKKERFSLILESASTNQTSMYLCASSTRAGYTDTQYFGPGTRLTVL.

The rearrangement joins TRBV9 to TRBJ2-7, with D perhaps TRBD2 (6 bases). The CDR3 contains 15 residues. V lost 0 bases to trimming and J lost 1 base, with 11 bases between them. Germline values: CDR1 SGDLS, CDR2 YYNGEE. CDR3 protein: CASSVEASASYEQYF. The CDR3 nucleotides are TGTGCCAGCAGCGTAGAGGCTAGCGCGTCCTACGAGCAGTACTTC.

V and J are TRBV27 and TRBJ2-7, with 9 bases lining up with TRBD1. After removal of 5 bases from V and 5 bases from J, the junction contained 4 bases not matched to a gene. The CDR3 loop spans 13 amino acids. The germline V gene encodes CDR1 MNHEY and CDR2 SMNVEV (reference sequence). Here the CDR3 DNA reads TGTGCCAGCAGTCTCCGGGACAGGGACGAGCAGTACTTC. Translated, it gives CASSLRDRDEQYF.

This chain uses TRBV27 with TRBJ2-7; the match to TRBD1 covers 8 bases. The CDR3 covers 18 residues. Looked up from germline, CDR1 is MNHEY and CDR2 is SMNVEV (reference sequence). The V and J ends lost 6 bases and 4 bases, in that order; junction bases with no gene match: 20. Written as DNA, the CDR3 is TGTGCCAGCAGCTTTATAAGTCGACAGGGGCTTCCCGTTTACGAGCAGTACTTC. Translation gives CASSFISRQGLPVYEQYF.

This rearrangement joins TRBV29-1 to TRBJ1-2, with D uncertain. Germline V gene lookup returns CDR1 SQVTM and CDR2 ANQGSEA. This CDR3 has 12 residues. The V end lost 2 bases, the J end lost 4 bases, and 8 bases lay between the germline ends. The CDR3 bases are TGCAGCGTTGAAAATCGACCCTATGGCTACACCTTC. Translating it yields CSVENRPYGYTF.

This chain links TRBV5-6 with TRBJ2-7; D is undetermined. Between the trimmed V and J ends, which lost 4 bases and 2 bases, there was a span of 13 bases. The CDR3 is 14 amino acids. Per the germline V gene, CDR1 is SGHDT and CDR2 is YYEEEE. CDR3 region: CASSPYPSTYEQYF. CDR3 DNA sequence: TGTGCCAGCAGCCCTTACCCCAGTACCTACGAGCAGTACTTC.

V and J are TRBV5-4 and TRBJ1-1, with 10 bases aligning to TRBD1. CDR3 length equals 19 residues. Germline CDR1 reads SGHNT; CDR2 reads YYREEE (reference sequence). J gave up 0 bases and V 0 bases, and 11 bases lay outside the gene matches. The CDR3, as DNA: TGTGCCAGCAGCTTGGGGGTGGGACAGGGGCTCATCATGAACACTGAAGCTTTCTTT. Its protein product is CASSLGVGQGLIMNTEAFF.

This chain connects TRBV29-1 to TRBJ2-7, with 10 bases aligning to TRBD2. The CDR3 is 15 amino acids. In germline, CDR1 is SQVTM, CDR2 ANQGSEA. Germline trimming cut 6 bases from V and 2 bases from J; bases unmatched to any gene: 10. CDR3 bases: TGCAGCGTCGTCATTAGCGGGAGGAGGACCTACGAGCAGTACTTC. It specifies CSVVISGRRTYEQYF.

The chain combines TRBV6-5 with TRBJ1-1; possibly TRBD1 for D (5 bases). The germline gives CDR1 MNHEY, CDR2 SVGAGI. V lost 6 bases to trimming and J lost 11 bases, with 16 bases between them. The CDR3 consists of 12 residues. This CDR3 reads CASSLGGVEAFF. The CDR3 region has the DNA TGTGCCAGCAGCCTCGGAGGGGTCGAGGCTTTCTTT.

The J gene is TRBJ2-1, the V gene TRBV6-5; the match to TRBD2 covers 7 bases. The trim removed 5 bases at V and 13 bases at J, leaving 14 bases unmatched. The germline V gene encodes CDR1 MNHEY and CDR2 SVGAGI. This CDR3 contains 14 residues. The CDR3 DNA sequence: TGTGCCAGCAGTCTCGGCCTAGCGGTCGCCGATCAGTTCTTC. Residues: CASSLGLAVADQFF.

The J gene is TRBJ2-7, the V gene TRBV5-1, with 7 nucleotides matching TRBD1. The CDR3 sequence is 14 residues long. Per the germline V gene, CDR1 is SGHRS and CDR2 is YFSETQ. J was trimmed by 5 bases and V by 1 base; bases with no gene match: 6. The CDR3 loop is CASSLLVGGDEQYF. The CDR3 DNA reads TGCGCCAGCAGCTTGTTGGTAGGGGGCGACGAGCAGTACTTC.

CDR3 DNA sequence: TGTGCCAGCAGCTTAGCGCAGGACAGCTCCTACGAGCAGTACTTC. Its translation: CASSLAQDSSYEQYF. The chain employs TRBV7-2 and TRBJ2-7; the D gene is possibly TRBD1 (6 bases). Germline V gene sequence: CDR1 SGHTA, CDR2 FQGNSA. The CDR3 is made up of 15 amino acids. Trimming took off 0 bases at V and 0 bases at J, with 9 bases between the two ends.